A single sample gave rise to the 16 T cell receptor beta chains below, sequenced in a study of cytomegalovirus exposure and HLA in healthy donors (dated by TCRdb to about 2017). The library relied on the immunoSEQ multiplex PCR assay. The multiplex PCR relied on a mix of 60 forward primers for TCR Vbeta segments and 13 reverse primers for TCR Jbeta segments. This immuneACCESS table, as held by TCRdb, lists in-frame sequences with V and J called but not all clones. Of the missing ones, under half trace to an unresolved V gene in checked studies; the others have no known cause. Present in this sample are around 120,000 clones, about 76% of which were seen just once. Together, the top ten hold around 0.7% of the sample. Sequenced material: PBMCs. These receptors originate from a young man in good health and CMV-seronegative.

The chain employs TRBV9 and TRBJ2-5; TRBD2 agrees at 12 bases. CDR1 and CDR2 (germline): SGDLS, YYNGEE. V lost 2 bases, J lost 5 bases, and 1 base stayed unmatched. The CDR3 is 14 residues long. The chain's CDR3 is CASSVTSGGETQYF. The CDR3 DNA is TGTGCCAGCAGCGTGACTAGCGGGGGTGAGACCCAGTACTTC.

This clone has only a few counts. V usage is TRBV5-1 and J usage is TRBJ1-2, with 8 bases that match TRBD1. The V gene end was trimmed by 3 bases and the J gene end by 4 bases; junction bases not matched to a gene: 8. This CDR3 has 15 residues. Germline V gene sequence: CDR1 SGHRS, CDR2 YFSETQ. CDR3 protein: CASSSESGGSYGYTF. Written as DNA, the CDR3 is TGCGCCAGCAGCTCCGAGTCAGGGGGCAGCTATGGCTACACCTTC.

The V and J genes are TRBV10-2 and TRBJ2-7, with 7 nucleotides matching TRBD2. V was clipped by 7 bases and J by 4 bases; unmatched bases: 7. CDR3 length: 13 amino acids. Germline-derived CDR1 and CDR2 are WSHSY and SAAADI. CDR3 sequence: CASISDSGYEQYF. The CDR3 nucleotides are TGCGCCAGCATTTCGGATAGCGGGTACGAGCAGTACTTC.

V gene TRBV11-2 combines with J gene TRBJ1-1; 7 bases are a match to TRBD1. After removal of 3 bases from V and 2 bases from J, the junction contained 9 bases not matched to a gene. Germline CDR1 is SGHAT and CDR2 is FQNNGV. This CDR3 is 16 amino acids long. The DNA of the CDR3 is TGTGCCAGCAGCTTGATCAGGGGGTTGTATAACACTGAAGCTTTCTTT. Translation gives CASSLIRGLYNTEAFF.

The chain employs TRBV7-9 and TRBJ1-1; D remains unclear. The CDR3 runs to 10 residues. V gave up 6 bases and J gave up 5 bases, with 4 bases separating them. Per the germline V gene, CDR1 is SEHNR and CDR2 is FQNEAQ (reference sequence). CDR3 sequence: CASRRTEAFF. Here the CDR3 DNA reads TGTGCCAGCAGGCGGACTGAAGCTTTCTTT.

This sequence joins TRBV2 and TRBJ2-5; no clear D gene. The CDR3 runs 12 residues. The germline V and J ends were trimmed by 5 bases and 3 bases, with 7 bases remaining between them. Per the germline V gene, CDR1 is SNHLY and CDR2 is FYNNEI. Here the CDR3 reads CASSYQKETQYF. The CDR3 DNA reads TGTGCCAGCAGTTACCAGAAAGAGACCCAGTACTTC.

This sequence joins TRBV28 and TRBJ2-2; the D is unclear. In germline, CDR1 is MDHEN, CDR2 SYDVKM. The CDR3 sequence is 15 residues long. With 8 bases removed from V and 3 bases from J, the gap between germline ends came to 16 bases. The CDR3 loop is CASRASAFDTGELFF. The CDR3 nucleotides are TGTGCCAGCCGCGCGTCCGCGTTTGACACCGGGGAGCTGTTTTTT. The full variable domain, in which reference TRBV28 and TRBJ2-2 provide the parts outside the CDR3, is DVKVTQSSRYLVKRTGEKVFLECVQDMDHENMFWYRQDPGLGLRLIYFSYDVKMKEKGDIPEGYSVSREKKERFSLILESASTNQTSMYLCASRASAFDTGELFFGEGSRLTVL.

V and J are TRBV19 and TRBJ2-7; D call uncertain. CDR3 length: 13 amino acids. V was trimmed by 0 bases and J by 6 bases, leaving 9 bases between them. Germline V gene data show CDR1 as LNHDA and CDR2 as SQIVND (reference sequence). This CDR3 is CASSIDHWSEQYF. The CDR3 bases are TGTGCCAGTAGTATAGATCATTGGAGCGAGCAGTACTTC.

The CDR3 here is CASSLDSLSYEQYF. The CDR3, as DNA: TGTGCCAGCAGCTTGGACAGCCTTTCCTACGAGCAGTACTTC. The chain links TRBV7-9 to TRBJ2-7; TRBD1 might be the D (6 bases). Per the germline V gene, CDR1 is SEHNR and CDR2 is FQNEAQ (reference sequence). The CDR3 spans 14 residues. V dropped 3 bases and J dropped 1 base, with 10 bases sitting between them. Variable domain in full (rest from reference TRBV7-9 and TRBJ2-7): DTGVSQNPRHKITKRGQNVTFRCDPISEHNRLYWYRQTLGQGPEFLTYFQNEAQLEKSRLLSDRFSAERPKGSFSTLEIQRTEQGDSAMYLCASSLDSLSYEQYFGPGTRLTVT.

This clone has a single count. The CDR3 nucleotides read TGTGCCAGCAGCATAAGCTCAGGGCAAGAGACCCAGTACTTC. This translates into CASSISSGQETQYF. This chain uses TRBV7-6 with TRBJ2-5; tentative D call: TRBD1 (5 bases). Germline V CDR1 and CDR2: SGHVS, FNYEAQ. This CDR3 region has 14 residues. Trimming cost V 5 bases and J 2 bases, with 12 bases left between them.

V gene TRBV7-9 combines with J gene TRBJ2-1; TRBD1 is a possible D gene (6 bases). Trimming removed 3 bases at V and 10 bases at J, with 16 bases between. CDR1 is SEHNR, CDR2 FQNEAQ, per germline (reference sequence). The CDR3 extends over 14 amino acids. CDR3 sequence: CASSFIDRPREQFF. DNA for the CDR3: TGTGCCAGCAGCTTCATCGACAGGCCCAGGGAGCAGTTCTTC.

The rearrangement links TRBV28 to TRBJ1-3, with 8 bases fitting TRBD1. This CDR3 is 16 amino acids long. Germline V gene lookup returns CDR1 MDHEN and CDR2 SYDVKM. J lost 4 bases, V lost 0 bases, and 5 bases had no gene match. This chain's CDR3 is CASSLWGQARGNTIYF. CDR3 in DNA: TGTGCCAGCAGTTTATGGGGACAGGCACGAGGAAACACCATATATTTT. The complete variable domain, with remaining parts taken from reference TRBV28 and TRBJ1-3, reads DVKVTQSSRYLVKRTGEKVFLECVQDMDHENMFWYRQDPGLGLRLIYFSYDVKMKEKGDIPEGYSVSREKKERFSLILESASTNQTSMYLCASSLWGQARGNTIYFGEGSWLTVV.

The chain has TRBV10-2 and TRBJ2-1, with a possible D match to TRBD1 (6 bases). The CDR3 covers 15 residues. V dropped 4 bases and J dropped 0 bases, with 10 bases sitting between them. Germline CDR1 and CDR2: WSHSY and SAAADI. The CDR3 sequence is CASSAQGSSYNEQFF. CDR3 sequence (DNA): TGCGCCAGCAGTGCCCAGGGGAGCTCCTACAATGAGCAGTTCTTC.

This chain links TRBV30 with TRBJ2-3; no clear D. The CDR3 is made up of 14 amino acids. V gave up 2 bases and J gave up 3 bases, with 12 bases separating them. Germline assignment: CDR1 GTSNPN and CDR2 SVGIG (reference sequence). The CDR3 DNA reads as TGTGCCTGGAGTCATGGGTCGGAGACAGATACGCAGTATTTT. It codes for CAWSHGSETDTQYF.

The V gene is TRBV7-9, the J gene TRBJ1-1; 7 bases are shared with TRBD1. CDR3 length: 14 amino acids. Trimming removed 4 bases from V and 3 bases from J; junction bases left unmatched: 5. Germline CDR1 and CDR2: SEHNR and FQNEAQ (reference sequence). The CDR3 bases are TGTGCCAGCAGCTCCGGGACAGCCTACACTGAAGCTTTCTTT. Its protein product is CASSSGTAYTEAFF.

The chain has TRBV7-2 and TRBJ2-2; D is unresolved. V shed 4 bases and J shed 2 bases, with 8 bases lying between them. Germline values: CDR1 SGHTA, CDR2 FQGNSA. CDR3 length equals 14 residues. The CDR3 protein is CASSSHSNTGELFF. DNA for the CDR3: TGTGCCAGCAGCTCCCATTCAAACACCGGGGAGCTGTTTTTT.